Listed below are T cell receptor beta chains from one sample, sequenced in a study of T cells in Graves' hyperthyroidism and ophthalmopathy. TCRdb re-called the multiplex PCR reads through MiXCR, storing one row per CDR3 protein. The sample lists about 340,000 distinct CDR3 sequences; roughly a fifth were seen once. Sequencing input: blood. The receptors stem from a woman between 50 and 59 years old with Graves' hyperthyroidism. CDR3s include the opening cysteine and the closing phenylalanine or tryptophan. A D gene is named only where the DNA matches it firmly. Clone size is not always given. Where it is, it says once, few, many or a class for expanded clones.

TRBV2	many	.	TRBJ1-1	CASSEDGILLNTEAFF	TGTGCCAGCAGTGAAGATGGGATTCTTCTGAACACTGAAGCTTTCTTT
TRBV20-1	many	TRBD1	TRBJ2-3	CSANRDRGRVSTDTQYF	TGCAGTGCCAACCGGGACAGGGGACGGGTTAGCACAGATACGCAGTATTTT
TRBV7-8	.	TRBD1	TRBJ1-2	CASSLARYPGQGRNYGYTF	TGTGCCAGCAGCTTAGCTCGTTACCCGGGACAGGGGCGAAACTATGGCTACACCTTC
TRBV3-1	.	.	TRBJ2-7	CASSQRGTDYEQYF	TGTGCCAGCAGCCAAAGAGGCACCGACTACGAGCAGTACTTC
TRBV20-1	once	TRBD2	TRBJ2-2	CSAMNSGRAGTGELFF	TGCAGTGCTATGAACAGCGGGAGGGCGGGCACCGGGGAGCTGTTTTTT
TRBV2	.	TRBD2	TRBJ2-2	CASSPTGLAGTTGELFF	TGTGCCAGCAGTCCTACCGGACTAGCGGGGACCACCGGGGAGCTGTTTTTT
TRBV7-6	.	.	TRBJ1-2	CASSLAGATYGYTF	TGTGCCAGCAGCTTGGCCGGCGCCACCTATGGCTACACCTTC
TRBV7-9	few	TRBD2	TRBJ2-3	CASSFNSRAGGHTDTQYF	TGTGCCAGCAGCTTTAATAGTAGGGCGGGGGGCCACACAGATACGCAGTATTTT
TRBV28	many	TRBD1	TRBJ1-5	CASSLWGQGGFNQPQHF	TGTGCCAGCAGTTTATGGGGACAGGGGGGTTTTAATCAGCCCCAGCATTTT
TRBV5-1	many	.	TRBJ2-3	CASSLTGITDTQYF	TGCGCCAGCAGCCTGACAGGAATCACAGATACGCAGTATTTT
TRBV19	.	TRBD1	TRBJ1-2	CASADRGSGYTF	TGTGCCAGTGCCGACAGGGGCAGTGGCTACACCTTC
TRBV4-1	.	.	TRBJ2-4	CASSQDRGTGDIQYF	TGCGCCAGCAGCCAAGATCGGGGGACTGGGGACATTCAGTACTTC
TRBV19	.	.	TRBJ2-2	CASSIRVVTGELFF	TGTGCCAGTAGTATCAGGGTTGTCACCGGGGAGCTGTTTTTT
TRBV6-1	many	TRBD2	TRBJ2-3	CASISGLAGTDTQYF	TGTGCCAGCATTTCGGGACTAGCGGGCACAGATACGCAGTATTTT
TRBV5-8	few	.	TRBJ2-7	CASSLIFGSSYEQYF	TGTGCCAGCAGCTTAATTTTCGGGAGCTCCTACGAGCAGTACTTC
TRBV12-3/TRBV12-4	.	.	TRBJ1-1	CASSSGGRLNTEAFF	TGTGCCAGCAGTTCAGGAGGGAGGTTAAACACTGAAGCTTTCTTT
TRBV28	many	TRBD2	TRBJ2-7	CASSLAGGAYEQYF	TGTGCCAGCAGTTTAGCGGGGGGAGCCTACGAGCAGTACTTC
TRBV7-8	.	TRBD2	TRBJ2-6	CASSLIGAGGARANVLTF	TGTGCCAGCAGCTTAATCGGGGCGGGGGGAGCTAGGGCCAACGTCCTGACTTTC
TRBV2	many	TRBD1	TRBJ1-5	CASRLQGVNQPQHF	TGTGCCAGCAGGCTTCAGGGGGTCAATCAGCCCCAGCATTTT
TRBV12-3/TRBV12-4	many	.	TRBJ2-1	CASSWWAGGQNNEQFF	TGTGCCAGCAGTTGGTGGGCGGGTGGCCAAAACAATGAGCAGTTCTTC
TRBV10-3	many	TRBD2	TRBJ2-1	CAISLAGGNEQFF	TGTGCCATCAGCTTAGCGGGAGGTAATGAGCAGTTCTTC
TRBV12-3/TRBV12-4	few	TRBD1	TRBJ1-2	CASTGQGRGYTF	TGTGCCAGCACCGGACAGGGTCGAGGCTACACCTTC
TRBV28	many	.	TRBJ2-7	CASSFPASGSYEQYF	TGTGCCAGCAGTTTCCCAGCCTCGGGATCCTACGAGCAGTACTTC
TRBV30	.	.	TRBJ2-7	CAWSLQAGGIGEQYF	TGTGCCTGGAGTCTTCAAGCTGGCGGCATTGGGGAGCAGTACTTC
TRBV7-9	many	.	TRBJ1-2	CASSLGATGMTNYGYTF	TGTGCCAGCAGCTTAGGTGCGACAGGAATGACGAACTATGGCTACACCTTC
TRBV7-9	.	TRBD2	TRBJ2-7	CASSSEGRLAGVYYEQYF	TGTGCCAGCAGCTCAGAGGGACGACTAGCGGGAGTATACTACGAGCAGTACTTC